This T cell receptor (beta chain) was found in a study of control samples from healthy donors and cancer patients. The method was immunoSEQ multiplex PCR; TCRdb's version includes in-frame clones alone and lacks a portion of them. The sample shows 60,000 to 95,000 clones, approximately 88% of them seen only once. V lost 7 bases, J lost 0 bases, and 6 bases stayed unmatched. Germline CDR1 is LNHNV and CDR2 is YYDKDF (reference sequence). This CDR3 has 15 residues. The chain employs TRBV15 and TRBJ1-5; 7 bases line up with TRBD1. The TCR comes from a woman in her fifties or sixties with colorectal cancer. The specimen was PBMCs. The CDR3 nucleotides are TGTGCCACCACTCCGGGACAGTATAGCAATCAGCCCCAGCATTTT. Its translation is CATTPGQYSNQPQHF. The full variable domain, completed using reference TRBV15 and TRBJ1-5, is DAMVIQNPRYQVTQFGKPVTLSCSQTLNHNVMYWYQQKSSQAPKLLFHYYDKDFNNEADTPDNFQSRRPNTSFCFLDIRSPGLGDTAMYLCATTPGQYSNQPQHFGDGTRLSIL.